Sequencing of this T cell receptor beta chain was carried out in a study of T cell clusters in autoimmune cytopenias. The CDR3 totals 12 residues. Germline V gives CDR1 SQVTM, CDR2 ANQGSEA. Roughly 38,000 genome equivalents of blood DNA were amplified for TRB. Broader study findings: A dominant lymphoma-associated repertoire apparently masked the cluster-lack signature in secondary cytopenia versus chronic lymphocytic leukemia.

As for this clonotype: Its specificity is not known.

Multiplex touch-down PCR amplified TRB using TRB-A and TRB-B pools in one tube. Each CDR3 protein gets one entry in TCRdb, which reprocessed the multiplex PCR reads and gives no DNA. The table gives 9,500 to 12,000 distinct CDR3 sequences; the top ten clones make up 33% of it. The data were also submitted as part of a second study, on T cell repertoires in aging, cancer and after chemotherapy.

The V and J genes are TRBV29-1 and TRBJ2-1; TCRdb returns TRBD1, unconfirmable since there is no DNA. This clonotype originated in a human donor in good health. The sequenced sample consisted of peripheral blood. The CDR3 loop is CSVVTVYNEQFF.